What follows is one T cell receptor (beta chain) and its context. Primers included in the PCR were 60 Vbeta and 13 Jbeta primers. Original methodology: Later analysis identified approximately 88 million unique TCR beta chains, about 10 million shared. The assay was immunoSEQ multiplex PCR, and TCRdb's table has in-frame clones only and misses some. V and J calls and clone size are given by that table; D and trimming were obtained from the DNA. The sample includes 85,000 to 90,000 clones, just under 90% of them seen just once. The germline gives CDR1 MDHEN, CDR2 SYDVKM. This CDR3 has 16 amino acids. Trimming pared 5 bases from V and 4 bases from J, leaving 15 bases between. These data are taken from a study of cytomegalovirus exposure and HLA in healthy donors.

The sample was PBMCs. V and J are TRBV28 and TRBJ2-6, with D possibly TRBD1 on 6 matching bases. This clonotype was sampled from a man in his late teens or twenties in good health and CMV-seronegative. Written as DNA, the CDR3 is TGTGCCAGCAGTCCGTGGCAGGGGCTGGGGGCCAACGTCCTGACTTTC. This sequence encodes CASSPWQGLGANVLTF.